Here is one TCR beta chain with its context. Its target is not known. This sample was taken from a study of blood T cells in healthy people across ages. Sample-barcoded 5' priming and a J-beta primer mix drove a second PCR of roughly 6 to 12 cycles. TCRdb fed the 5' RACE reads into MiXCR, producing one record per CDR3 protein. The sample records 800,000 to 900,000 distinct CDR3 sequences, approximately 65% being singletons. Study-level results: Naive T cell percentage by flow cytometry tracked strongly with beta diversity.

The V gene's germline CDR1 is DFQATT and CDR2 SNEGSKA (reference sequence). CDR3 length equals 15 residues. The ends were cut back, 0 bases at V and 1 base at J, with 10 bases in the middle. Sequencing input: blood. This sequence was found in a young man in good health. The chain couples TRBV20-1 to TRBJ2-4; D is possibly TRBD1 (6 bases). DNA of the CDR3: TGCAGTGCTAGAGAGGGGCAGGGGGCCAAAAACATTCAGTACTTC. Protein: CSAREGQGAKNIQYF.